This passage covers 22 T cell receptor beta chains from one sample sequenced in a study of CD8+ T cells in alopecia areata. Reverse transcribed after extraction, RNA yielded cDNA as the sequencing template. Libraries were prepared by immunoSEQ multiplex PCR; TCRdb keeps only in-frame clonotypes and omits some of them. In the table there are 90,000 to 100,000 clones, roughly 64% of which are singletons. Regarding treatment: oral pan-JAK inhibitor, 5-10 mg twice daily. The material sequenced was CD8+ T cells sorted from blood, taken at week 4, from a patient treated with tofacitinib. These receptors all stem from a human donor with alopecia areata.

J is TRBJ2-5 and V is TRBV25-1; D may be TRBD2 (5 bases). Germline CDR1 is MGHDK and CDR2 is SYGVNS. The CDR3 extends over 14 amino acids. The V end was cut by 4 bases, the J end by 14 bases, with 23 bases between. The CDR3 loop reads CASSGREIGQPRYF. The CDR3 DNA is TGTGCCAGCAGTGGCCGGGAAATCGGGCAGCCTCGCTACTTC. The variable domain in full, completed from reference TRBV25-1 and TRBJ2-5, reads EADIYQTPRYLVIGTGKKITLECSQTMGHDKMYWYQQDPGMELHLIHYSYGVNSTEKGDLSSESTVSRIRTEHFPLTLESARPSHTSQYLCASSGREIGQPRYFGPGTRLLVL.

The chain is built from TRBV5-6 and TRBJ1-1, with D hard to call. Deletions cut 4 bases from V and 1 base from J, with 8 bases between. Germline V gene data show CDR1 as SGHDT and CDR2 as YYEEEE. CDR3 length equals 13 residues. CDR3 in DNA: TGTGCCAGCAGCCGTGTGGGGAACACTGAAGCTTTCTTT. It specifies CASSRVGNTEAFF.

This clone has more than one count but fewer than ten. J is TRBJ1-1 and V is TRBV7-2; D gene uncertain. V shed 4 bases and J shed 0 bases, with 15 bases lying between them. This CDR3 is 16 amino acids long. Germline CDR1 reads SGHTA; CDR2 reads FQGNSA. DNA of the CDR3: TGTGCCAGCAGCTCTGGGGTGTGGCAGGTGAACACTGAAGCTTTCTTT. Its protein product is CASSSGVWQVNTEAFF.

The chain combines TRBV27 with TRBJ2-7, with D possibly matching TRBD2 (5 bases). V was shortened by 5 bases and J by 2 bases, with 10 bases between the two germline ends. Germline V gene data show CDR1 as MNHEY and CDR2 as SMNVEV (reference sequence). The CDR3 extends over 13 amino acids. CDR3: CASSPAGAYEQYF. The CDR3 DNA is TGTGCCAGCAGTCCCGCGGGCGCCTACGAGCAGTACTTC.

A few counts support this clone. The chain employs TRBV4-3 and TRBJ2-3; D is possibly TRBD1 (5 bases). Germline CDR1 is LGHNA and CDR2 is YSLEER. The ends were cut back, 6 bases at V and 2 bases at J, with 6 bases in the middle. This CDR3 is 12 amino acids long. CDR3: CASRDNTDTQYF. CDR3 coding DNA: TGCGCCAGCAGGGACAACACAGATACGCAGTATTTT.

This chain uses TRBV29-1 with TRBJ2-3; no definite D call. The CDR3 is made up of 12 amino acids. Trimming took 2 bases from V and 2 from J, leaving 5 bases between them. Germline CDR1 and CDR2: SQVTM and ANQGSEA. The CDR3 protein is CSVEMATDTQYF. CDR3 DNA: TGCAGCGTTGAAATGGCCACAGATACGCAGTATTTT.

The chain couples TRBV4-1 to TRBJ1-2; TRBD1 matches 8 bases. V was clipped by 4 bases and J by 5 bases; unmatched bases: 6. There are 14 residues in the CDR3. In germline, CDR1 is MGHRA, CDR2 YSYEKL. The CDR3 loop reads CASSLQGAEYGYTF. In DNA form, the CDR3 reads TGCGCCAGCAGCCTTCAGGGGGCAGAGTATGGCTACACCTTC.

The rearrangement joins TRBV27 to TRBJ2-7; 14 nucleotides align to TRBD2. This CDR3 is 19 amino acids long. V trimming: 6 bases; J trimming: 3 bases; junction bases outside the gene matches: 16. Germline V gene data show CDR1 as MNHEY and CDR2 as SMNVEV (reference sequence). Written as DNA, the CDR3 is TGTGCCAGCAGCAAAAATATTTTCAACGGACTAGCGGGAGGCTACGAGCAGTACTTC. Translation: CASSKNIFNGLAGGYEQYF.

The chain carries TRBV4-3 and TRBJ1-1; no clear D gene. V lost 3 bases to trimming and J lost 1 base, with 15 bases between them. This CDR3 spans 16 amino acids. In germline, CDR1 is LGHNA, CDR2 YSLEER. The CDR3 region has the DNA TGCGCCAGCAGCCAGAGATCGACGGGGTCGAACACTGAAGCTTTCTTT. It specifies CASSQRSTGSNTEAFF.

V and J are TRBV28 and TRBJ1-5; 7 bases line up with TRBD1. The V segment lost 5 bases and the J segment 0 bases; nucleotides outside the gene matches: 13. CDR3 size: 18 residues. CDR1 and CDR2 (germline): MDHEN, SYDVKM. The CDR3 bases are TGTGCCAGCAGTCAGCGTGACTACAGGGGATATAGCAATCAGCCCCAGCATTTT. Translating gives CASSQRDYRGYSNQPQHF.

The J gene is TRBJ1-2, the V gene TRBV28; TRBD1 agrees at 7 bases. The CDR3 is 16 amino acids. Germline V lookup: CDR1 MDHEN, CDR2 SYDVKM. V was clipped by 3 bases and J by 1 base; unmatched bases: 8. The CDR3 spells CASSLYRDRLNYGYTF. For the CDR3, the DNA is TGTGCCAGCAGTTTGTATCGGGACAGACTTAACTATGGCTACACCTTC.

The chain joins TRBV5-1 to TRBJ2-7; no clear D gene. There are 13 residues in the CDR3. Germline assignment: CDR1 SGHRS and CDR2 YFSETQ. V was clipped by 5 bases and J by 0 bases, with 9 bases between them. The CDR3 is CASSSTSSYEQYF. The CDR3 coding sequence is TGCGCCAGCAGTTCCACAAGCTCCTACGAGCAGTACTTC.

The rearrangement uses TRBV5-1 and TRBJ2-7; TRBD1 agrees at 8 bases. The germline V gene has CDR1 SGHRS and CDR2 YFSETQ. The CDR3 runs to 16 residues. J was trimmed by 2 bases and V by 0 bases; bases with no gene match: 7. The chain's CDR3 is CASSLGSTGVPYEQYF. The CDR3 DNA reads as TGCGCCAGCAGCTTGGGGTCGACAGGGGTACCCTACGAGCAGTACTTC. Full variable domain (outside the CDR3, taken from reference TRBV5-1 and TRBJ2-7): KAGVTQTPRYLIKTRGQQVTLSCSPISGHRSVSWYQQTPGQGLQFLFEYFSETQRNKGNFPGRFSGRQFSNSRSEMNVSTLELGDSALYLCASSLGSTGVPYEQYFGPGTRLTVT.

The chain employs TRBV5-1 and TRBJ2-7; 7 bases match TRBD1. The CDR3 consists of 15 residues. Germline trimming cut 0 bases from V and 2 bases from J; bases unmatched to any gene: 5. From germline, CDR1 is SGHRS and CDR2 YFSETQ. The CDR3 DNA sequence: TGCGCCAGCAGCTTGGCCGTCCAGGGGGCCTACGAGCAGTACTTC. It is translated as CASSLAVQGAYEQYF.

This chain joins TRBV4-1 and TRBJ1-5; tentative D call: TRBD1 (6 bases). The ends were cut back, 0 bases at V and 6 bases at J, with 12 bases in the middle. The CDR3 runs to 15 residues. Per the germline V gene, CDR1 is MGHRA and CDR2 is YSYEKL. The CDR3 loop reads CASSQDAAGAQPQHF. CDR3 sequence (DNA): TGCGCCAGCAGCCAAGATGCTGCAGGGGCTCAGCCCCAGCATTTT.

This chain uses TRBV30 with TRBJ1-1; weak D call: TRBD1 (5 bases). V was pared by 0 bases and J by 0 bases, with 8 bases between. Looked up from germline, CDR1 is GTSNPN and CDR2 is SVGIG (reference sequence). The CDR3 spans 14 residues. The CDR3 region is CAWSVGTLNTEAFF. For the CDR3, the DNA is TGTGCCTGGAGTGTAGGGACGTTGAACACTGAAGCTTTCTTT.

J is TRBJ2-1 and V is TRBV25-1, with D possibly being TRBD2 (6 bases). From germline, CDR1 is MGHDK and CDR2 SYGVNS. The germline V and J ends were trimmed by 3 bases and 5 bases, with 14 bases remaining between them. There are 15 residues in the CDR3. This CDR3 reads CASSDEDYGHNEQFF. The CDR3 DNA follows: TGTGCCAGCAGTGATGAGGACTATGGCCACAATGAGCAGTTCTTC.

The CDR3 region is CASSQEAGTLYEQYF. In DNA form, the CDR3 reads TGCGCCAGCAGCCAAGAGGCAGGGACACTCTACGAGCAGTACTTC. The J gene is TRBJ2-7, the V gene TRBV4-3; a weak D match, TRBD1 (6 bases). Per the germline V gene, CDR1 is LGHNA and CDR2 is YSLEER. Deletions cut 0 bases from V and 3 bases from J, with 12 bases between. The CDR3 is made up of 15 amino acids.

The chain recombines TRBV2 with TRBJ2-1; maybe TRBD2 (5 bases). V was cut by 8 bases and J by 4 bases, with 9 bases left in between. CDR1 is SNHLY and CDR2 is FYNNEI in the germline V gene. The CDR3 loop spans 12 amino acids. Here the CDR3 reads CASASGYNEQFF. The CDR3 nucleotides are TGTGCCAGCGCGTCGGGATACAATGAGCAGTTCTTC.

This chain uses TRBV27 with TRBJ1-2, with D unresolved. Germline CDR1 reads MNHEY; CDR2 reads SMNVEV (reference sequence). V was shortened by 2 bases and J by 7 bases, with 17 bases between the two germline ends. CDR3 length: 15 amino acids. CDR3 in amino acids: CASSLERGRASGYTF. As DNA, the CDR3 is TGTGCCAGCAGTTTAGAACGGGGTAGGGCGTCTGGCTACACCTTC.

V usage is TRBV5-1 and J usage is TRBJ1-2; D unclear. There are 13 residues in the CDR3. The germline V gene encodes CDR1 SGHRS and CDR2 YFSETQ. The ends were cut back, 4 bases at V and 4 bases at J, with 11 bases in the middle. The CDR3 DNA is TGCGCCAGCAGCCCCGAAAAAGGCTATGGCTACACCTTC. It yields the protein CASSPEKGYGYTF.

As regards this clone: Germline is not matched at one junction end, which may reflect a read error. Additional DNA sequences in this sample encode the identical CDR3. V gene TRBV6-4 combines with J gene TRBJ1-1; the D gene is possibly TRBD1 (5 bases). The CDR3 runs to 13 residues. Germline CDR1 and CDR2: MRHNA and SNTAGT. DNA for the CDR3: TGTGCCAGCAGTGAGGGGGAGAACACCGAAGCTTTCTTT. This translates into CASSEGENTEAFF.